There are a few counts of the clone carrying this T cell receptor (beta chain). This entry comes from a study of T cells in Graves' hyperthyroidism and ophthalmopathy. Template material for amplifying TCR beta CDR3 regions consisted of RNA transcripts. When the TCR CDR3 underwent first-round RT-PCR, the HTBI primer set was used. MiXCR, applied by TCRdb to the multiplex PCR reads, yields one record per CDR3 protein. The table records around 520,000 distinct CDR3 sequences, around 22% of them present only once. The germline CDR1 and CDR2 sequences are MNHEY and SVGAGI. There are 13 residues in the CDR3. V lost 8 bases, J lost 3 bases, and 4 bases stayed unmatched.

This clonotype was obtained from a woman aged 30 to 39 with Graves' ophthalmopathy. The material sequenced was blood. The chain uses TRBV6-5 and TRBJ2-5; 9 bases line up with TRBD1. The CDR3 DNA reads TGTGCCAGCTGTTGGACAGGGGAAGAGACCCAGTACTTC. Its protein product is CASCWTGEETQYF.